The 12 T cell receptor beta chains below come from one sample, sequenced in a study of blood T cell repertoires in COVID-19. Clones were sequenced by immunoSEQ multiplex PCR, and TCRdb holds only the in-frame ones, with some missing. This table holds some 250,000 clones, approximately 85% found once. Sequences were obtained from PBMCs or T cells enriched from blood (not recorded which). The source of these receptors is a woman between 45 and 65 years old who had recovered from COVID-19.

V is TRBV4-1 and J is TRBJ1-1; tentative D call: TRBD1 (5 bases). The ends were cut back, 1 base at V and 5 bases at J, with 14 bases in the middle. The CDR3 runs 15 residues. Germline V gene lookup returns CDR1 MGHRA and CDR2 YSYEKL. The CDR3 region has the DNA TGCGCCAGCAGCCAAGTCTCCGGGGGTGGGACTGAAGCTTTCTTT. Translation gives CASSQVSGGGTEAFF.

This clone came up a few times. V is TRBV5-1 and J is TRBJ1-6; D gene ambiguous. Germline assignment: CDR1 SGHRS and CDR2 YFSETQ. The CDR3 is 14 residues long. V lost 1 base and J 9 bases, leaving 11 bases between the germline ends. This CDR3 is CASSLIGDRSPLHF. CDR3 in DNA: TGCGCCAGCAGCTTGATCGGGGATCGTTCACCCCTCCACTTT. The full variable domain, in which reference TRBV5-1 and TRBJ1-6 provide the parts outside the CDR3, is KAGVTQTPRYLIKTRGQQVTLSCSPISGHRSVSWYQQTPGQGLQFLFEYFSETQRNKGNFPGRFSGRQFSNSRSEMNVSTLELGDSALYLCASSLIGDRSPLHFGNGTRLTVT.

The rearrangement uses TRBV4-2 and TRBJ1-1, with D perhaps TRBD1 (5 bases). The CDR3 contains 15 residues. V was shortened by 1 base and J by 1 base, with 10 bases between the two germline ends. Looked up from germline, CDR1 is LGHNA and CDR2 is YNFKEQ. DNA for the CDR3: TGTGCCAGCAGCCAAGGGTTGGGGGGGAACACTGAAGCTTTCTTT. This translates into CASSQGLGGNTEAFF.

The genes are TRBV4-1 and TRBJ2-1; a possible D gene is TRBD2 (7 bases). In germline, CDR1 is MGHRA, CDR2 YSYEKL. This CDR3 region has 18 residues. Trimming pared 4 bases from V and 1 base from J, leaving 20 bases between. CDR3 coding DNA: TGCGCCAGCAGCCCGGGGAGGGGGATTCTAGAGTCCTACAATGAGCAGTTCTTC. This translates into CASSPGRGILESYNEQFF.

The sample holds one count of this clone. V usage is TRBV6-6 and J usage is TRBJ1-1, with TRBD1 matching over 9 bases. Germline CDR1 is MNHNY and CDR2 is SVGAGI (reference sequence). This CDR3 is 15 amino acids long. The V gene end was trimmed by 6 bases and the J gene end by 3 bases; junction bases not matched to a gene: 8. The CDR3 nucleotides are TGTGCCAGCAGAGATCCACAGGGGGCGGACACTGAAGCTTTCTTT. Amino acids: CASRDPQGADTEAFF.

The chain recombines TRBV30 with TRBJ2-7; a weak D match, TRBD2 (5 bases). V was cut by 2 bases and J by 3 bases, with 11 bases left in between. This CDR3 comprises 13 residues. The germline V gene encodes CDR1 GTSNPN and CDR2 SVGIG (reference sequence). CDR3 residues: CAWSKGVRYEQYF. The CDR3 nucleotides are TGTGCCTGGAGTAAGGGAGTTCGCTACGAGCAGTACTTC.

The chain couples TRBV12-3 or TRBV12-4 to TRBJ1-2; D perhaps matches TRBD1 (5 bases). Trimming left V 4 bases short and J 5 bases short, with 11 bases between. This CDR3 contains 13 residues. The CDR3 DNA follows: TGTGCCAGCAGTTCTGACAGCGATTATGGCTACACCTTC. As protein: CASSSDSDYGYTF.

This chain links TRBV2 with TRBJ2-5; D may be TRBD1 (7 bases). Germline CDR1 reads SNHLY; CDR2 reads FYNNEI. V lost 6 bases and J lost 4, with 9 bases in between. The CDR3 is 12 amino acids. In DNA form, the CDR3 reads TGTGCCAGCAGGCAGGGGGGAGAGACCCAGTACTTC. Amino acid sequence: CASRQGGETQYF.

This clone appeared a single time. The chain employs TRBV2 and TRBJ2-1; TRBD1 is a possible D gene (6 bases). CDR1 SNHLY and CDR2 FYNNEI come from the germline V gene. V was cut by 4 bases and J by 8 bases, with 15 bases left in between. The CDR3 is made up of 14 amino acids. DNA for the CDR3: TGTGCCAGCAGTGGGGGGCAAGGGAACGATGAGCAGTTCTTC. It encodes CASSGGQGNDEQFF.

As concerns this clone: The germline gene is not matched at one end of the junction; a read error may be the cause. The sample carries other DNA sequences with the same CDR3. The chain uses TRBV18 and TRBJ1-5; 9 bases are a match to TRBD1. CDR3 length equals 14 residues. Per the germline V gene, CDR1 is KGHSH and CDR2 is LQKENI. The CDR3 region has the DNA TGTGCCAGTTCACCAGGACAGGGGAATCAGCCCCAGCATTTT. Its translation: CASSPGQGNQPQHF.

The rearrangement links TRBV28 to TRBJ2-2, with D perhaps matching TRBD2 (5 bases). There are 13 residues in the CDR3. The germline V gene encodes CDR1 MDHEN and CDR2 SYDVKM. V was pared by 3 bases and J by 6 bases, with 8 bases between. The CDR3 region has the DNA TGTGCCAGCAGTTTCCACGGGGCCGGGGAGCTGTTTTTT. Its translation is CASSFHGAGELFF.

The gene calls are TRBV5-4 and TRBJ2-5, with 9 bases matching TRBD2. J lost 5 bases, V lost 3 bases, and 5 bases had no gene match. The CDR3 totals 14 residues. From germline, CDR1 is SGHNT and CDR2 YYREEE (reference sequence). CDR3 in DNA: TGTGCCAGCAGCTCCGGACTAGCGATCGAGACCCAGTACTTC. Protein sequence: CASSSGLAIETQYF.